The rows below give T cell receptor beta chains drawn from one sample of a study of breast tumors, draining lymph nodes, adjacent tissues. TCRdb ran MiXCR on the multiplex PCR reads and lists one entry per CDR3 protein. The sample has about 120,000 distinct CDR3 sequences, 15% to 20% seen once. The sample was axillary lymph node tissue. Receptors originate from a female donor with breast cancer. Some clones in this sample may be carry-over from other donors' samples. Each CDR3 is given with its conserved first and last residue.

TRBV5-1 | CASSLEISGANVLTF
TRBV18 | CASSPPQRVYNEQFF
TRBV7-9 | CASNAAQGYGYTF
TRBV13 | CASSFPTGGELFF
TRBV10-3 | CAISESFADGYTF
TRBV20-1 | CSAREQRRETQYF
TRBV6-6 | CASRTGTGQLVGTGANVLTF
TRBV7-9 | CASSLDQPPYEQYF
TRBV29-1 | CSVRSSGSRDTQYF
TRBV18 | CASSSRVGDGKLFF
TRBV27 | CASRRERPRGYGYTF
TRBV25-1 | CASSEFAGGGETQYF